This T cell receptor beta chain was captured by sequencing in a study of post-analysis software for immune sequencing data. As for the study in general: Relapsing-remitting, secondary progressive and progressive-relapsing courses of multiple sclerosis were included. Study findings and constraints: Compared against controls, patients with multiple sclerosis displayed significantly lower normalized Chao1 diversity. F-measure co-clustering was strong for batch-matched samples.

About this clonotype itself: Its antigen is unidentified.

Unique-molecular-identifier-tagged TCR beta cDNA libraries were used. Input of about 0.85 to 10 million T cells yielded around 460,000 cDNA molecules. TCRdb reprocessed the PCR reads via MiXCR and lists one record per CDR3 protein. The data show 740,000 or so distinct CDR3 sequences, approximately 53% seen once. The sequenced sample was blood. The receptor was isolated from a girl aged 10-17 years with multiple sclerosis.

Here the CDR3 DNA reads TGTGCCAGCAGTTACTCGACAGGGTTGGACTACGAGCAGTACTTC. Its translation is CASSYSTGLDYEQYF. The V gene is TRBV6-6, the J gene TRBJ2-7, with 7 bases lining up with TRBD1. After removal of 0 bases from V and 3 bases from J, the junction contained 5 bases not matched to a gene. Germline loops: CDR1 MNHNY, CDR2 SVGAGI (reference sequence). The CDR3 is made up of 15 amino acids.